Following are 15 T cell receptor beta chains from one sample sequenced in a study of T cells in Graves' hyperthyroidism and ophthalmopathy. RNA transcripts yielded amplified TCR beta CDR3 regions. Primed by the HTBI set, a first-round RT-PCR was run on the TCR CDR3. TCRdb analysed the multiplex PCR reads with MiXCR anew, one entry per CDR3 protein. This table holds roughly 720,000 distinct CDR3 sequences, 17% found once. Sequencing input: blood. These receptors were taken from a middle-aged man with Graves' hyperthyroidism.

This clonotype was detected many times. The chain uses TRBV7-2 and TRBJ1-4; D might be TRBD1 (5 bases). V lost 3 bases and J 8 bases, leaving 16 bases between the germline ends. Germline CDR1 is SGHTA and CDR2 is FQGNSA. The CDR3 is 15 amino acids. DNA of the CDR3: TGTGCCAGCAGCTTCGGCACAGACCCAGGGGAAAAACTGTTTTTT. Protein sequence: CASSFGTDPGEKLFF.

This clonotype has ten or more counts. J is TRBJ1-1 and V is TRBV28, with D unclear. V lost 4 bases, J lost 5 bases, and 17 bases lay in between. Germline loops: CDR1 MDHEN, CDR2 SYDVKM. The CDR3 sequence is 15 residues long. CDR3 sequence: CASSSQPLAPTEAFF. In DNA form, the CDR3 reads TGTGCCAGCAGTTCGCAACCGCTAGCCCCGACTGAAGCTTTCTTT.

In DNA, the CDR3 is TGTGCCAGCCGCCAAATACCTTTTTTAGAGCAGTTCTTC. This encodes CASRQIPFLEQFF. The V call is TRBV6-1, the J call TRBJ2-1, with D unresolved. Germline CDR1 is MNHNS and CDR2 is SASEGT. CDR3 length: 13 amino acids. Trimming stripped 8 bases from V and 10 bases from J, with 18 bases between.

For this clonotype: This may stem from a read error, because a much larger clone lies one nucleotide away. The gene calls are TRBV5-8 and TRBJ2-7; 10 bases align to TRBD2. Germline-derived CDR1 and CDR2 are SGHTS and YDEGEE. The CDR3 is 16 residues long. V gave up 4 bases and J gave up 5 bases; unmatched junction bases: 12. As DNA, the CDR3 is TGTGCCAGCAGCCAGCATCGTGGGACTAGCGTTCACGAGCAGTACTTC. It encodes CASSQHRGTSVHEQYF.

This clonotype was counted a few times. The J gene is TRBJ2-1, the V gene TRBV9; D remains unclear. The CDR3 length is 15 residues. The V gene lost 0 bases and the J gene lost 5 bases, with 12 bases spanning the gap. In germline, CDR1 is SGDLS, CDR2 YYNGEE. Here the CDR3 reads CASSVVASRHNEQFF. The DNA for the CDR3 is TGTGCCAGCAGCGTAGTGGCCAGCCGTCACAATGAGCAGTTCTTC.

This clonotype was seen ten or more times. The rearrangement uses TRBV28 and TRBJ2-7; a weak D match, TRBD1 (5 bases). The CDR3 sequence is 14 residues long. Germline CDR1 is MDHEN and CDR2 is SYDVKM. V was trimmed by 1 base and J by 7 bases, leaving 14 bases between them. CDR3 residues: CASSLLQDDWEQYF. The CDR3 DNA reads as TGTGCCAGCAGTTTATTACAGGACGATTGGGAGCAGTACTTC.

The chain combines TRBV7-9 with TRBJ2-7; 8 bases map to TRBD1. The J segment lost 6 bases and the V segment lost 5 bases, leaving 6 bases of the junction unmatched. The germline CDR1 and CDR2 sequences are SEHNR and FQNEAQ (reference sequence). This CDR3 has 13 amino acids. The CDR3 reads CASSRTTGGEQYF. The CDR3 DNA is TGTGCCAGCAGCCGAACTACAGGGGGCGAGCAGTACTTC.

About this clonotype itself: With a much larger clone just one base away, this may be a read error. The chain links TRBV27 to TRBJ2-1, with TRBD2 matching 7 bases. Per the germline V gene, CDR1 is MNHEY and CDR2 is SMNVEV (reference sequence). V dropped 8 bases and J dropped 3; count of bases not matched to a gene: 7. The CDR3 has 14 residues. The DNA of the CDR3 is TGTGCCAGCGAATGGCGGGGGATCTACAATGAGCAGTTCTTC. Its protein product is CASEWRGIYNEQFF.

The rearrangement uses TRBV9 and TRBJ2-3; 9 bases are shared with TRBD2. Germline V CDR1 and CDR2: SGDLS, YYNGEE. This CDR3 spans 16 amino acids. After removal of 4 bases from V and 5 bases from J, the junction contained 11 bases not matched to a gene. The CDR3 DNA reads as TGTGCCAGCAGCATGTTAGCGGGAGCCCGCGGAGATACGCAGTATTTT. Amino acid sequence: CASSMLAGARGDTQYF. The full variable domain, in which reference TRBV9 and TRBJ2-3 provide the parts outside the CDR3, is DSGVTQTPKHLITATGQRVTLRCSPRSGDLSVYWYQQSLDQGLQFLIQYYNGEERAKGNILERFSAQQFPDLHSELNLSSLELGDSALYFCASSMLAGARGDTQYFGPGTRLTVL.

Many counts were recorded for this clonotype. The chain employs TRBV24-1 and TRBJ2-5, with D hard to call. Germline-derived CDR1 and CDR2 are KGHDR and SFDVKD. This CDR3 spans 15 amino acids. V lost 3 bases and J 4 bases, leaving 14 bases between the germline ends. The CDR3 protein is CATSDNLGLGETQYF. In DNA, the CDR3 is TGTGCCACCAGTGATAATCTGGGCTTGGGAGAGACCCAGTACTTC.

The sample holds many counts of this clonotype. The CDR3 nucleotides read TGCAGTGCTGGGGGCAGGACTCCCCTCAATGAGCAGTTCTTC. Translating it yields CSAGGRTPLNEQFF. The chain recombines TRBV20-1 with TRBJ2-1; tentatively, D is TRBD1 (6 bases). Trimming cost V 5 bases and J 6 bases, with 17 bases left between them. CDR3 length: 14 residues. Per germline, CDR1 DFQATT and CDR2 SNEGSKA (reference sequence).

V gene TRBV12-3 or TRBV12-4 combines with J gene TRBJ1-3; D unresolved. The CDR3 has 15 amino acids. V was cut by 2 bases and J by 6 bases, with 14 bases left in between. The CDR3 sequence is CASSLSAGRENTIYF. The CDR3 DNA sequence: TGTGCCAGCAGTTTAAGCGCAGGACGTGAAAACACCATATATTTT.

This clonotype showed up many times. The rearrangement uses TRBV11-3 and TRBJ2-3; TRBD1 matches at 7 bases. This CDR3 spans 18 amino acids. Germline assignment: CDR1 SGHNT and CDR2 YENEEA. Trimming removed 4 bases from V and 5 bases from J; junction bases left unmatched: 18. CDR3 in amino acids: CASSSGRRNDRDKDTQYF. DNA for the CDR3: TGTGCCAGCAGCTCCGGCCGACGGAACGACAGGGACAAAGATACGCAGTATTTT. The entire variable domain, with the rest obtained from reference TRBV11-3 and TRBJ2-3, is as follows: EAGVVQSPRYKIIEKKQPVAFWCNPISGHNTLYWYLQNLGQGPELLIRYENEEAVDDSQLPKDRFSAERLKGVDSTLKIQPAELGDSAVYLCASSSGRRNDRDKDTQYFGPGTRLTVL.

This clonotype was counted at least ten times. V usage is TRBV11-2 and J usage is TRBJ1-1, with a tentative D call TRBD1 (6 bases). Per germline, CDR1 SGHAT and CDR2 FQNNGV. This CDR3 comprises 15 residues. The ends were cut back, 2 bases at V and 5 bases at J, with 15 bases in the middle. The CDR3 nucleotides read TGTGCCAGCAGCTTACGGGCGGGGGGGCTGACTGAAGCTTTCTTT. Protein product: CASSLRAGGLTEAFF.

The chain couples TRBV2 to TRBJ2-1; D gene ambiguous. V was shortened by 2 bases and J by 4 bases, with 9 bases between the two germline ends. The CDR3 contains 14 residues. Germline assignment: CDR1 SNHLY and CDR2 FYNNEI. The CDR3 DNA reads TGTGCCAGCAGTGAAAAGTTTGTGTACAATGAGCAGTTCTTC. It is translated as CASSEKFVYNEQFF.